One and the same sample provided the 14 T cell receptor beta chains below, sequenced in a study of shared clonotypes between healthy human individuals. Only in-frame clones appear in the TCRdb table, and some are missing; sequencing was by immunoSEQ multiplex PCR. This sample has under 2.5 million clones, with 92% found just once. Sequencing used naive CD4+ T cells from PBMCs. Subset specified: CD45RA+ positively selected. All receptors come from a man aged 18 to 35 in good health. Some clones in this sample may be carry-over from other donors' samples.

The chain is built from TRBV19 and TRBJ1-5; maybe TRBD1 (6 bases). This CDR3 spans 14 amino acids. Deletions cut 5 bases from V and 5 bases from J, with 13 bases between. Per germline, CDR1 LNHDA and CDR2 SQIVND (reference sequence). CDR3 coding DNA: TGTGCCAGTAGTTCTCGAGGGGGGGATCAGCCCCAGCATTTT. Protein sequence: CASSSRGGDQPQHF.

V gene TRBV2 combines with J gene TRBJ1-2, with D possibly TRBD1 on 6 matching bases. The V end lost 6 bases, the J end lost 4 bases, and 15 bases lay between the germline ends. The germline V gene has CDR1 SNHLY and CDR2 FYNNEI. CDR3 size: 14 residues. CDR3 amino acids: CASSQLTGLYGYTF. As DNA, the CDR3 is TGTGCCAGCAGCCAACTGACAGGCCTCTATGGCTACACCTTC.

The chain joins TRBV19 to TRBJ1-5; D gene uncertain. V shed 5 bases and J shed 6 bases, with 11 bases lying between them. The CDR3 is made up of 13 amino acids. From germline, CDR1 is LNHDA and CDR2 SQIVND (reference sequence). The CDR3 spells CASSDGFSQPQHF. Here the CDR3 DNA reads TGTGCCAGTAGTGATGGTTTTAGTCAGCCCCAGCATTTT. Filled out from reference TRBV19 and TRBJ1-5, the complete variable domain reads DGGITQSPKYLFRKEGQNVTLSCEQNLNHDAMYWYRQDPGQGLRLIYYSQIVNDFQKGDIAEGYSVSREKKESFPLTVTSAQKNPTAFYLCASSDGFSQPQHFGDGTRLSIL.

This chain links TRBV18 with TRBJ2-7; D may be TRBD1 (6 bases). CDR3 size: 15 residues. V lost 5 bases and J lost 0, with 14 bases in between. Germline CDR1 KGHSH, CDR2 LQKENI. The CDR3 region has the DNA TGTGCCAGCTCAGAGTTTGGACAGCGCTCCTACGAGCAGTACTTC. The encoded protein is CASSEFGQRSYEQYF.

V is TRBV6-6 and J is TRBJ2-4; 9 nucleotides align to TRBD1. CDR3 length: 14 amino acids. The J segment lost 7 bases and the V segment lost 6 bases, leaving 7 bases of the junction unmatched. Germline V gives CDR1 MNHNY, CDR2 SVGAGI (reference sequence). CDR3 nucleotides: TGTGCCAGCAGACCAACAGGGGGCGAGAACATTCAGTACTTC. Translation: CASRPTGGENIQYF.

CDR3 amino acids: CASSLALGEYQPQHF. The CDR3 DNA sequence: TGTGCCAGCAGCTTAGCCCTCGGGGAATATCAGCCCCAGCATTTT. V gene TRBV7-2 combines with J gene TRBJ1-5; D unclear. The CDR3 has 15 residues. V was cut by 0 bases and J by 5 bases, with 11 bases left in between. Germline V lookup: CDR1 SGHTA, CDR2 FQGNSA.

V and J are TRBV5-4 and TRBJ2-3; 7 bases line up with TRBD2. The CDR3 loop spans 15 amino acids. Germline V gives CDR1 SGHNT, CDR2 YYREEE (reference sequence). With V trimmed by 7 bases and J by 2 bases, 10 bases remained unmatched. The CDR3 sequence: CASGRGGSSTDTQYF. DNA of the CDR3: TGTGCCAGCGGCCGAGGCGGGAGTTCCACAGATACGCAGTATTTT.

The chain links TRBV5-4 to TRBJ2-7; TRBD1 aligns across 7 bases. The CDR3 covers 15 residues. CDR1 is SGHNT, CDR2 YYREEE, per germline (reference sequence). V lost 4 bases to trimming and J lost 4 bases; unmatched junction nucleotides: 11. The CDR3, as DNA: TGTGCCAGCAGCCGGCCGGGACCGGACAGGTACGAGCAGTACTTC. Residues: CASSRPGPDRYEQYF. Filled out from reference TRBV5-4 and TRBJ2-7, the complete variable domain reads ETGVTQSPTHLIKTRGQQVTLRCSSQSGHNTVSWYQQALGQGPQFIFQYYREEENGRGNFPPRFSGLQFPNYSSELNVNALELDDSALYLCASSRPGPDRYEQYFGPGTRLTVT.

Of note for this clone: The same CDR3 also results from other DNA sequences found in this sample. The V call is TRBV4-1, the J call TRBJ2-7; 10 nucleotides line up with TRBD1. Per the germline V gene, CDR1 is MGHRA and CDR2 is YSYEKL. The CDR3 has 18 amino acids. J was trimmed by 4 bases and V by 1 base; bases with no gene match: 13. In DNA, the CDR3 is TGCGCCAGCAGCCAAGGGTTTGTATGGAGACAGGGGGCGTACGAGCAGTACTTC. Its translation is CASSQGFVWRQGAYEQYF.

The CDR3 loop is CANGANNEQFF. CDR3 coding DNA: TGTGCCAACGGGGCCAACAATGAGCAGTTCTTC. This chain links TRBV10-3 with TRBJ2-1; either TRBD1 or TRBD2 may fit D (5 bases each). Between the trimmed V and J ends, which lost 10 bases and 5 bases, there was a span of 9 bases. This CDR3 has 11 residues. The germline V gene has CDR1 ENHRY and CDR2 SYGVKD.

The rearrangement links TRBV10-3 to TRBJ1-1, with TRBD1 matching 7 bases. Germline-derived CDR1 and CDR2 are ENHRY and SYGVKD. There are 18 residues in the CDR3. Trimming at V came to 3 bases and at J to 3 bases, leaving 16 bases not matched to a gene. CDR3 bases: TGTGCCATCAGTGAAGGGCAGGGGGGCATCCGCGGGGACACTGAAGCTTTCTTT. It is translated as CAISEGQGGIRGDTEAFF.

For this clone: This CDR3 is also generated by other DNA sequences in the sample. The chain carries TRBV11-2 and TRBJ2-3; D is undetermined. V lost 5 bases, J lost 6 bases, and 9 bases lay in between. CDR1 is SGHAT, CDR2 FQNNGV, per germline. The CDR3 consists of 12 residues. CDR3 in DNA: TGTGCCAGCAGCCTTTCCGGGGATACGCAGTATTTT. Translation gives CASSLSGDTQYF.

The V and J genes are TRBV6-1 and TRBJ1-1; possible D gene TRBD1, 5 bases. The CDR3 is 13 amino acids. Germline V lookup: CDR1 MNHNS, CDR2 SASEGT. With 6 bases removed from V and 3 bases from J, the gap between germline ends came to 11 bases. The CDR3 region is CASRFLGDTEAFF. The CDR3, as DNA: TGTGCCAGCAGATTTCTAGGGGACACTGAAGCTTTCTTT.

The V call is TRBV11-2, the J call TRBJ1-3, with D unresolved. Trimming took 4 bases from V and 4 from J, leaving 11 bases between them. The CDR3 loop spans 14 amino acids. CDR1 is SGHAT and CDR2 is FQNNGV in the germline V gene. The CDR3 bases are TGTGCCAGCAGCTCCCAGTACGTCGGAAACACCATATATTTT. This codes for CASSSQYVGNTIYF.